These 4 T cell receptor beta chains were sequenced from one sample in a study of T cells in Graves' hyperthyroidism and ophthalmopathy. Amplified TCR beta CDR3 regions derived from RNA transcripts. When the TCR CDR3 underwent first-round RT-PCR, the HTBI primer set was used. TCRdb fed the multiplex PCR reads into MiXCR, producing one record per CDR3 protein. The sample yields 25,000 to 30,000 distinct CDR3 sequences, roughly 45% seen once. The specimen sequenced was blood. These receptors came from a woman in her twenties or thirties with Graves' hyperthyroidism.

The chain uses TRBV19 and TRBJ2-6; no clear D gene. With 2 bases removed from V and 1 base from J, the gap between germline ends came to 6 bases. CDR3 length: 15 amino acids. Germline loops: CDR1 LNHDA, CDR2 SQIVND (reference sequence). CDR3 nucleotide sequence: TGTGCCAGTAGTATAAACCGATCTGGGGCCAACGTCCTGACTTTC. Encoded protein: CASSINRSGANVLTF.

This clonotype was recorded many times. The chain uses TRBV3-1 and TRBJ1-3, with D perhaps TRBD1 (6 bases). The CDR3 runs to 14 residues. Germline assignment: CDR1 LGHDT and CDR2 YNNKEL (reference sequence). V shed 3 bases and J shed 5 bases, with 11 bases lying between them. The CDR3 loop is CASSQGDTRNTIYF. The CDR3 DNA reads TGTGCCAGCAGCCAGGGGGACACCAGAAACACCATATATTTT.

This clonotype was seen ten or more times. CDR3 sequence: CASRRDRDHEQYF. Written as DNA, the CDR3 is TGTGCCAGCCGCCGGGACAGGGACCACGAGCAGTACTTC. The chain recombines TRBV27 with TRBJ2-7; TRBD1 matches at 9 bases. Per the germline V gene, CDR1 is MNHEY and CDR2 is SMNVEV (reference sequence). CDR3 length equals 13 residues. After removal of 8 bases from V and 5 bases from J, the junction contained 7 bases not matched to a gene.

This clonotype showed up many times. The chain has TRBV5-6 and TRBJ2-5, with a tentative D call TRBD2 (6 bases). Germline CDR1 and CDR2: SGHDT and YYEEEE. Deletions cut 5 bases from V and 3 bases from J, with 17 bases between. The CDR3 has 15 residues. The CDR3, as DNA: TGTGCCAGCAGACGCGGGGCCAACTTCGAAGAGACCCAGTACTTC. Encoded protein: CASRRGANFEETQYF.